The 6 T cell receptor beta chains reported below all come from one sample, sequenced in a study of blood T cell repertoires in COVID-19. Profiling relied on immunoSEQ multiplex PCR, and the TCRdb table lists in-frame clones only, not all of them. The sample has fewer than 500,000 clones, roughly nine tenths seen once. Sequenced input: PBMCs or T cells enriched from blood (not recorded which). Source of these receptors: a man aged 25 to 45 who had recovered from COVID-19.

The chain combines TRBV5-5 with TRBJ1-4, with a weak D call TRBD1 (6 bases). The CDR3 contains 17 residues. Germline V lookup: CDR1 SGHKS, CDR2 YYEKEE (reference sequence). Trimming took off 5 bases at V and 12 bases at J, with 29 bases between the two ends. CDR3 sequence reads: CASRPEGGGSAGAELFF. The CDR3 nucleotides read TGTGCCAGCAGACCTGAGGGGGGGGGTTCGGCGGGGGCCGAACTGTTTTTT.

A few counts support this clone. The CDR3 is CASRGTGSNEQFF. The CDR3 nucleotides are TGTGCCAGCAGAGGGACAGGGTCAAATGAGCAGTTCTTC. The gene calls are TRBV5-6 and TRBJ2-1, with 9 nucleotides matching TRBD1. With V trimmed by 5 bases and J by 7 bases, 4 bases remained unmatched. CDR1 and CDR2 from the germline V gene are SGHDT and YYEEEE. The CDR3 runs 13 residues.

In its sample, this clone was seen once. The chain recombines TRBV3-1 (or the pseudogene TRBV3-2) with TRBJ1-2, with 10 bases aligning to TRBD1. V gave up 4 bases and J gave up 3 bases; unmatched junction bases: 14. CDR3 length: 18 amino acids. In germline, CDR1 is LGHDT, CDR2 YNNKEL (reference sequence). CDR3 DNA: TGTGCCAGCAGCCCGGTCCCCGGGACAGGGGCGTGGGACTATGGCTACACCTTC. Its protein is CASSPVPGTGAWDYGYTF.

The rearrangement uses TRBV28 and TRBJ2-7; 7 bases match TRBD1. CDR1 is MDHEN, CDR2 SYDVKM, per germline. The CDR3 sequence is 14 residues long. V gave up 8 bases and J gave up 6 bases; unmatched junction bases: 13. The CDR3 reads CASAYETGPGEQYF. CDR3 coding DNA: TGTGCCAGCGCATACGAGACAGGGCCTGGCGAGCAGTACTTC.

This clone was detected only a few times. The chain has TRBV30 and TRBJ2-2; 8 positions agree with TRBD2. Germline V lookup: CDR1 GTSNPN, CDR2 SVGIG (reference sequence). The CDR3 length is 16 residues. V gave up 5 bases and J gave up 6 bases; unmatched junction bases: 14. The CDR3: CAWGRAGRVSAGELFF. The CDR3 bases are TGTGCCTGGGGTCGGGCCGGGAGGGTTTCGGCCGGGGAGCTGTTTTTT.

The chain joins TRBV10-1 to TRBJ2-3; 14 bases map to TRBD2. The germline CDR1 and CDR2 sequences are WNHNN and SYGVQD (reference sequence). The CDR3 has 16 amino acids. The V and J ends lost 4 bases and 8 bases, in that order; junction bases with no gene match: 8. The CDR3 is CASSASTSGRAGTQYF. The CDR3, as DNA: TGCGCCAGCAGTGCCTCGACTAGCGGGAGGGCCGGTACGCAGTATTTT.